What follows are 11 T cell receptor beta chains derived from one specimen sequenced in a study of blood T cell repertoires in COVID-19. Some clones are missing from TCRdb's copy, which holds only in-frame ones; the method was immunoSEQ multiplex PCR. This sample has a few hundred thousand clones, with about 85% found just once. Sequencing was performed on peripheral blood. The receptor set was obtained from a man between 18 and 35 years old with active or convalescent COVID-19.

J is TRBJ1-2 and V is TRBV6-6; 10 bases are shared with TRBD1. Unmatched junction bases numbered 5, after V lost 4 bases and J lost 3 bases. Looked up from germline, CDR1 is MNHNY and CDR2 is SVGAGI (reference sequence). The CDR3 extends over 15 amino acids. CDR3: CASSSRDRGDYGYTF. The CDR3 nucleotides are TGTGCCAGCAGTTCCCGGGACAGGGGAGACTATGGCTACACCTTC.

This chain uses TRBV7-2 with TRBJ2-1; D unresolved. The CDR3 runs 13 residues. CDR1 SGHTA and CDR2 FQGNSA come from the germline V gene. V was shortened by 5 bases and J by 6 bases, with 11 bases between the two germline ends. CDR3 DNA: TGTGCCAGCAGCGTGCGCCAGGTCAATGAGCAGTTCTTC. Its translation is CASSVRQVNEQFF.

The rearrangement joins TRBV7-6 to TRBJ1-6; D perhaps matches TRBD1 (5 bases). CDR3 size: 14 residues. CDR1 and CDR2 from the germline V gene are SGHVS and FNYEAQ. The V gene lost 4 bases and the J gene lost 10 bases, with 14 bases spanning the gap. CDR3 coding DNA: TGTGCCAGCAGCTACGGGGGGGTAGGATCACCCCTCCACTTT. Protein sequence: CASSYGGVGSPLHF.

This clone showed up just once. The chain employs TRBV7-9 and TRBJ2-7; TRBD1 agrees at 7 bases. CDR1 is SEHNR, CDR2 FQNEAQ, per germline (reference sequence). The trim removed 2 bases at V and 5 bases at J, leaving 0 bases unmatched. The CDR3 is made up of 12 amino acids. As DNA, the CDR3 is TGTGCCAGCAGCTTAACAGGGGACGAGCAGTACTTC. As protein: CASSLTGDEQYF.

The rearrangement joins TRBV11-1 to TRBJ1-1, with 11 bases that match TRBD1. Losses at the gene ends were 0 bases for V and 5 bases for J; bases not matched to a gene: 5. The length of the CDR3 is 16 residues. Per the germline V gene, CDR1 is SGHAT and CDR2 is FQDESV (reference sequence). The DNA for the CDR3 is TGTGCCAGCAGCTTAGCCGGGACAGGGGGTAGGACTGAAGCTTTCTTT. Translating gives CASSLAGTGGRTEAFF.

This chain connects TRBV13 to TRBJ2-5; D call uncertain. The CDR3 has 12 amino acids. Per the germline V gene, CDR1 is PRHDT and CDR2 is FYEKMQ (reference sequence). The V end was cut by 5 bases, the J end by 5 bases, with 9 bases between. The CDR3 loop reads CASSLNRETQYF. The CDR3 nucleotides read TGTGCCAGCAGCCTTAATCGGGAGACCCAGTACTTC.

The CDR3 bases are TGTGCCAGCAGCTTGGCCGGGGTTCGGCCCCAGCATTTT. It specifies CASSLAGVRPQHF. The chain recombines TRBV5-6 with TRBJ1-5; no firm D call. V was shortened by 0 bases and J by 9 bases, with 10 bases between the two germline ends. The CDR3 spans 13 residues. The germline V gene encodes CDR1 SGHDT and CDR2 YYEEEE.

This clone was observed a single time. CDR3 nucleotide sequence: TGTGCCAGCAGCCATAGCGGGGGGCACCAAGAGACCCAGTACTTC. Amino acid sequence: CASSHSGGHQETQYF. The chain combines TRBV14 with TRBJ2-5; 10 nucleotides agree with TRBD2. The CDR3 runs to 15 residues. Germline CDR1 is SGHDN and CDR2 is FVKESK. J was trimmed by 0 bases and V by 3 bases; bases with no gene match: 1.

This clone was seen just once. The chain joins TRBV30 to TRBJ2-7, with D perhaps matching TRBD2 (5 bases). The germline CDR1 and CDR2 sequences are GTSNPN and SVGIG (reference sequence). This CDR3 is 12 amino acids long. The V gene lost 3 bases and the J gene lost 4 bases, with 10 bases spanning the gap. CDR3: CAWSGVSYEQYF. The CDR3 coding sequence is TGTGCCTGGAGCGGGGTCTCGTACGAGCAGTACTTC.

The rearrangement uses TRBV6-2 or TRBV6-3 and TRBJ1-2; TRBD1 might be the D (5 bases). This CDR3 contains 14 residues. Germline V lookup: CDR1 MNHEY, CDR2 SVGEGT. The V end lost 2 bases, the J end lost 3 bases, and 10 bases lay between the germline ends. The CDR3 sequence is CASSYHTGHYGYTF. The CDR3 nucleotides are TGTGCCAGCAGTTACCATACAGGCCACTATGGCTACACCTTC.

CDR3 coding DNA: TGTGCCAGTAGTGGTTCAGGGGGCAGGCGAAATCAGCCCCAGCATTTT. This gives the protein CASSGSGGRRNQPQHF. The V and J genes are TRBV19 and TRBJ1-5; TRBD1 matches 8 bases. The V segment lost 5 bases and the J segment 4 bases; nucleotides outside the gene matches: 10. Per the germline V gene, CDR1 is LNHDA and CDR2 is SQIVND (reference sequence). This CDR3 has 16 amino acids.